The present entry profiles one T cell receptor (beta chain) with its context. This clonotype was picked up many times. It lacks a known antigen. Base qualities are missing; no much larger clone stands one base away. This sample was taken from a study of T cell repertoires in cytomegalovirus infection (dated by TCRdb to about 2019). About the study as a whole: The HLA type of each donor mattered for the analysis, because public TCR beta signatures pointed to carriage of CMV infection along with the matching HLA type.

Study-wide conclusions, independent of this receptor: The ex vivo response was dominated by HLA-C-restricted CMV-specific TCR beta clonotypes, which also provided the single most frequent clonotype in two of eight donors. Carriers of CMV infection plus the relevant HLA type were discriminated by the cumulative frequency of public TCR beta family members in the study cohort and in an independent roughly 340-donor cohort.

Sequencing took place on an Illumina HiSeq 1500. The public reads were run again by TCRdb, first through fastp at Q25 and then through MiXCR, and only productive beta chains were kept. Identical CDR3 proteins give one entry, which carries the most common genes and DNA. The sample contains around 450,000 distinct CDR3 sequences, around 32% of them found a single time. The top ten clones comprise roughly 13% of the sample. Reading the germline V gene (reference sequence) gives CDR1 SEHNR and CDR2 FQNEAQ. The CDR3 has 14 amino acids, counting the end cysteine and phenylalanine. The read is trimmed to its CDR3 DNA, 42 bases read in frame from base 1. The junction shows trimming of 5 bases on V and 5 bases on J, plus 15 bases between the germline ends.

This sequence was found in a human donor in good health (CMV status not recorded). Some clones in this sample may be carry-over from other donors' samples. Recombination linked TRBV7-9 to TRBJ1-1; tentative D gene TRBD1, with 6 bases matching. Input material: PBMCs. In nucleotides, the sequence is TGTGCCAGCAGCCCAAGCCGACAGGAAACTGAAGCTTTCTTT. Protein translation: CASSPSRQETEAFF.